This T cell receptor (beta chain) is from a study of T-cell reconstitution after alpha-beta-depleted transplantation in children. Notes on the study in general: T-cell numbers and diversity, one year after transplant, stemmed largely from T cells that were newly produced.

V shed 3 bases and J shed 1 base, with 9 bases lying between them. The CDR3 is 14 residues long. Germline values: CDR1 MNHEY, CDR2 SVGEGT. This clonotype was counted between two and nine times. As yet, its antigen is unknown. This sample's TCRbeta library carried unique molecular identifier barcodes. TCRdb re-analysed the PCR reads in MiXCR, keeping a single row per CDR3 protein. The sample contains about 200,000 distinct CDR3 sequences, 6.6% of which appear only once. This clonotype originated in a boy aged 2 to 10 with acute lymphoblastic leukemia, due to receive a stem cell transplant. Specimen: PBMCs, collected before TCRalphabeta/CD19-depleted stem cell transplant. This chain links TRBV6-2 or TRBV6-3 with TRBJ1-1; maybe TRBD1 (5 bases). This CDR3 reads CASSYQGGNTEAFF. Written as DNA, the CDR3 is TGTGCCAGCAGTTATCAGGGAGGGAACACTGAAGCTTTCTTT.